These T cell receptor beta chains were read from a single sample in a study of CD8+ T cells in alopecia areata. Profiling relied on immunoSEQ multiplex PCR, and the TCRdb table lists in-frame clones only, not all of them. The sample has nearly 200,000 clones; 58% are singletons. This specimen consisted of CD4+ T cells sorted from blood, obtained at week 24, from a patient treated with tofacitinib. These receptors all come from a human donor with alopecia areata. Each CDR3 is given with its conserved first and last residue. D genes are given only for firm matches. Clone sizes are given selectively: once, few, many, or a class where the clone is expanded.

D	size	length	V	J	DNA	CDR3
NA	NA	12	TRBV5-1	TRBJ2-3	TGCGCCAGCAGCCAGGGCCCAGATACGCAGTATTTT	CASSQGPDTQYF
NA	once	13	TRBV28	TRBJ1-2	TGTGCCAGCAGTTGGGGTCAGGACTATGGCTACACCTTC	CASSWGQDYGYTF
NA	few	13	TRBV7-9	TRBJ2-5	TGTGCCAGCAGCGCCCTAGGAGGAGAGACCCAGTACTTC	CASSALGGETQYF
TRBD1	NA	14	TRBV29-1	TRBJ2-3	TGCAGCGTTGTCTCAGGGGGCATATCAGATACGCAGTATTTT	CSVVSGGISDTQYF
TRBD1	NA	14	TRBV29-1	TRBJ2-3	TGCAGCGTTGTCCTCCGTAGGGGGCCAGATACGCAGTATTTT	CSVVLRRGPDTQYF
NA	NA	12	TRBV29-1	TRBJ1-1	TGCAGCGTTGAAGTGGCGCGGACTGAAGCTTTCTTT	CSVEVARTEAFF
TRBD2	few	15	TRBV4-2	TRBJ2-1	TGTGCCAGCAGCCCAACTACGAGACTAGCGGGGGAGCAGTTCTTC	CASSPTTRLAGEQFF
NA	NA	11	TRBV29-1	TRBJ2-7	TGCAGCGGGGGGGCTCGCCACGAGCAGTACTTC	CSGGARHEQYF
NA	few	14	TRBV9	TRBJ1-1	TGTGCCAGCAGCGTCGGGGGCGAGAACACTGAAGCTTTCTTT	CASSVGGENTEAFF
NA	once	15	TRBV9	TRBJ2-3	TGTGCCAGCAGCGTAGTGGCAGTCGGCACAGATACGCAGTATTTT	CASSVVAVGTDTQYF
NA	NA	16	TRBV4-1	TRBJ2-1	TGCGCCAGCAGCCAGCTGAGGGGGAGGGCCGGGAATGAGCAGTTCTTC	CASSQLRGRAGNEQFF
NA	few	13	TRBV6-5	TRBJ1-1	TGTGCCAGCAGTCGGGGACAAATAGCTGAAGCTTTCTTT	CASSRGQIAEAFF
TRBD1	NA	14	TRBV5-1	TRBJ2-1	TGCGCCAGCAGCCCGGGACAGGGGGACAATGAGCAGTTCTTC	CASSPGQGDNEQFF
NA	NA	17	TRBV30	TRBJ2-6	TGTGCCTGGAGCCCGCGGACGGCGAGCTCTGGGGCCAACGTCCTGACTTTC	CAWSPRTASSGANVLTF
NA	NA	13	TRBV4-2	TRBJ2-1	TGTGCCAGCAGCCAGACGGGCTACAATGAGCAGTTCTTC	CASSQTGYNEQFF
NA	few	11	TRBV6-6	TRBJ1-2	TGTGCCAGCAGCCCACAAGATGGCTACACCTTC	CASSPQDGYTF
TRBD1	NA	13	TRBV5-5	TRBJ1-2	TGTGCCAGCAGCTTGACAGGGGACTATGGCTACACCTTC	CASSLTGDYGYTF
TRBD2	NA	15	TRBV5-1	TRBJ2-1	TGCGCCAGCAGCGCAGCTAGCGGGGGGGCTCGGGAGCAGTTCTTC	CASSAASGGAREQFF
NA	NA	13	TRBV5-1	TRBJ2-5	TGCGCCAGCAGCTTGGGGCAGCAAGAGACCCAGTACTTC	CASSLGQQETQYF
NA	NA	15	TRBV29-1	TRBJ1-1	TGCAGCGTTGGGCTGGTCGGGCGGTTTAACACTGAAGCTTTCTTT	CSVGLVGRFNTEAFF
NA	once	14	TRBV9	TRBJ2-2	TGTGCCAGCAGCGTCGAAGGTGGCACCGGGGAGCTGTTTTTT	CASSVEGGTGELFF
NA	NA	12	TRBV29-1	TRBJ1-2	TGCAGCGCCCTTCTGGGGGTCTATGGCTACACCTTC	CSALLGVYGYTF
NA	NA	12	TRBV29-1	TRBJ1-1	TGCAGCGTTGAGCCCGGGAACACTGAAGCTTTCTTT	CSVEPGNTEAFF
TRBD1	NA	12	TRBV30	TRBJ1-2	TGTGCCTGGGCGGACAGGGCCTATGGCTACACCTTC	CAWADRAYGYTF
TRBD1	NA	15	TRBV4-2	TRBJ2-5	TGTGCCAGCAGCTACCGGACAGGGGAGGGAGAGACCCAGTACTTC	CASSYRTGEGETQYF
TRBD2	NA	15	TRBV2	TRBJ2-1	TGTGCCAGCAGTGAATTGTGGGAGGGGCCCAATGAGCAGTTCTTC	CASSELWEGPNEQFF
NA	NA	15	TRBV30	TRBJ1-2	TGTGCCTGGATGTCCATGAGGGCGGCTAACTATGGCTACACCTTC	CAWMSMRAANYGYTF
NA	NA	13	TRBV27	TRBJ2-1	TGTGCCAGCGGAGGGCAGGCATACAATGAGCAGTTCTTC	CASGGQAYNEQFF
NA	few	17	TRBV29-1	TRBJ2-5	TGCAGCGTTGAAGGGGCCTACCTTTCGGGGGTTCGAGAGACCCAGTACTTC	CSVEGAYLSGVRETQYF
NA	NA	15	TRBV4-1	TRBJ2-4	TGCGCCAGCAGCCAAGATCCGGGAGCCAAAAACATTCAGTACTTC	CASSQDPGAKNIQYF
NA	NA	13	TRBV29-1	TRBJ2-1	TGCAGCGTTTGGGCCAGTAGCTACAATGAGCAGTTCTTC	CSVWASSYNEQFF
NA	NA	15	TRBV9	TRBJ2-1	TGTGCCAGCAGCGTAAGCTGGGTAGGCTACAATGAGCAGTTCTTC	CASSVSWVGYNEQFF
NA	once	15	TRBV5-1	TRBJ1-2	TGCGCCAGCAGCTTGGTTTCGGGGCAGGCCGAGGGCTACACCTTC	CASSLVSGQAEGYTF
NA	NA	13	TRBV28	TRBJ2-7	TGTGCCAGTCGCCCGGCCGGCCTCTACGAGCAGTACTTC	CASRPAGLYEQYF
NA	few	17	TRBV25-1	TRBJ2-5	TGTGCCAGCAGTGAATATAGGGGTCAGGGCCTCCAAGAGACCCAGTACTTC	CASSEYRGQGLQETQYF
NA	few	14	TRBV6-1	TRBJ1-1	TGTGCCAGCAGTGACATATTCAAGAACACTGAAGCTTTCTTT	CASSDIFKNTEAFF
NA	NA	12	TRBV14	TRBJ2-3	TGTGCCAGCAGCCCGAATCGGGATACGCAGTATTTT	CASSPNRDTQYF
TRBD1	NA	12	TRBV2	TRBJ1-2	TGTGCCAGCAGCGGGACAGGGTATGGCTACACCTTC	CASSGTGYGYTF
TRBD1	NA	14	TRBV7-2	TRBJ2-5	TGTGCCAGCAGCCCGCGGACAGGGGCGGAGACCCAGTACTTC	CASSPRTGAETQYF
TRBD1	few	12	TRBV10-3	TRBJ1-2	TGTGCCATCAGTTTGACAGGGATCTCCTACACCTTC	CAISLTGISYTF
NA	NA	13	TRBV2	TRBJ2-3	TGTGCCAGCAGTGAAGGTGTGGACCATACGCAGTATTTT	CASSEGVDHTQYF
TRBD2	NA	15	TRBV7-2	TRBJ2-7	TGTGCCAGCAGCAGGGGACTAGCGGGACTTTACGAGCAGTACTTC	CASSRGLAGLYEQYF
TRBD2	NA	15	TRBV13	TRBJ2-3	TGTGCCAGCAGCTTAGTTAGCGGGGGCACAGATACGCAGTATTTT	CASSLVSGGTDTQYF
NA	NA	15	TRBV4-2	TRBJ1-1	TGTGCCAGCAGCCAAGCGATGGGGGGTAAGACTGAAGCTTTCTTT	CASSQAMGGKTEAFF
TRBD2	NA	13	TRBV2	TRBJ2-3	TGTGCCAGCGGGCTAGCGGGAGGTGATACGCAGTATTTT	CASGLAGGDTQYF
TRBD1	NA	14	TRBV29-1	TRBJ1-1	TGCAGCGTGGGACGAGGGACAGGGCTATTTGAAGCTTTCTTT	CSVGRGTGLFEAFF
NA	NA	13	TRBV9	TRBJ2-5	TGTGCCAGCAGCGTAGTAGGAGGAGAGACCCAGTACTTC	CASSVVGGETQYF
TRBD1	few	17	TRBV25-1	TRBJ2-3	TGTGCCAGCAGACCTCGTACCGGGACAGGGGGCACAGATACGCAGTATTTT	CASRPRTGTGGTDTQYF
NA	NA	13	TRBV29-1	TRBJ1-2	TGCAGCGTCGCCTCAGGACGGAACTATGGCTACACCTTC	CSVASGRNYGYTF
NA	NA	12	TRBV30	TRBJ2-1	TGTGCCTGGAGTTCCCCGCCGGGTGAGCAGTTCTTC	CAWSSPPGEQFF
TRBD2	NA	15	TRBV5-1	TRBJ2-7	TGCGCCAGCAGCCGTCAGACGGGACTATCTTACGAGCAGTACTTC	CASSRQTGLSYEQYF
TRBD1	NA	12	TRBV29-1	TRBJ1-1	TGCAGCGTTGCTGGCCAGGGGGCTGAAGCTTTCTTT	CSVAGQGAEAFF